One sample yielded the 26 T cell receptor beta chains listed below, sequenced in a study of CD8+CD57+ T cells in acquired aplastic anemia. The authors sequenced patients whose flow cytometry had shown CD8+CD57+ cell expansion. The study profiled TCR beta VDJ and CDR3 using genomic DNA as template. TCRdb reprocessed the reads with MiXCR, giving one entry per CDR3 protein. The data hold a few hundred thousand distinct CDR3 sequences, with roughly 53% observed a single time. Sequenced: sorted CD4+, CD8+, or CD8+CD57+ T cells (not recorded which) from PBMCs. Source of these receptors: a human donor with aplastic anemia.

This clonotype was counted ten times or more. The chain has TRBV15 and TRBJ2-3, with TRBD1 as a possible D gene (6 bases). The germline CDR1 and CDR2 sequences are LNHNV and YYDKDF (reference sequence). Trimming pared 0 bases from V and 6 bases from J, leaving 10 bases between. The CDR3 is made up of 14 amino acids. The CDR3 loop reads CATSREGAEDTQYF. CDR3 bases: TGTGCCACCAGCAGAGAGGGGGCAGAGGATACGCAGTATTTT. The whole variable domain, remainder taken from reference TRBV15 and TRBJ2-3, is DAMVIQNPRYQVTQFGKPVTLSCSQTLNHNVMYWYQQKSSQAPKLLFHYYDKDFNNEADTPDNFQSRRPNTSFCFLDIRSPGLGDTAMYLCATSREGAEDTQYFGPGTRLTVL.

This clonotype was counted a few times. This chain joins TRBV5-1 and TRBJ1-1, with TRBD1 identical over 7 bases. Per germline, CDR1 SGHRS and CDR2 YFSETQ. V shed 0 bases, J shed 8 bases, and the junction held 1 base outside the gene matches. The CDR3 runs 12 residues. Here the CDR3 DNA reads TGCGCCAGCAGCTTGGGACAGGGCGAAGCTTTCTTT. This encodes CASSLGQGEAFF.

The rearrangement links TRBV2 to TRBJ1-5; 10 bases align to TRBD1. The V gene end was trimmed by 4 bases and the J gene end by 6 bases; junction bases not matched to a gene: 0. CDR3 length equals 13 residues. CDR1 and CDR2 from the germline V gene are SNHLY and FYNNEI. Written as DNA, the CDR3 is TGTGCCAGCAGTGGGACAGGGGGTCAGCCCCAGCATTTT. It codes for CASSGTGGQPQHF.

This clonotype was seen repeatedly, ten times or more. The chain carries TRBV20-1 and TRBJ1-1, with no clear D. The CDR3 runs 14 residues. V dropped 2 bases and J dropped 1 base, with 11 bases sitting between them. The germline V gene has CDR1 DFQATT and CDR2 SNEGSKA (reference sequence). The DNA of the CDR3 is TGCAGTGCTAGACCCATACTCAAGAACACTGAAGCTTTCTTT. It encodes CSARPILKNTEAFF.

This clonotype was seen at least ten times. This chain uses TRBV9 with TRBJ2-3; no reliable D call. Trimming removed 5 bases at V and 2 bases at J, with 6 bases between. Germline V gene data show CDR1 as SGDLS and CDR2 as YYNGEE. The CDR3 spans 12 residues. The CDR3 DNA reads TGTGCCAGCAGTCCGTCCACAGATACGCAGTATTTT. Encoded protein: CASSPSTDTQYF.

Here the CDR3 DNA reads TGTGCCAGCAGCATCGGGAAAACTAATGAAAAACTGTTTTTT. Protein: CASSIGKTNEKLFF. V gene TRBV7-9 combines with J gene TRBJ1-4; D not resolved. The CDR3 extends over 14 amino acids. CDR1 is SEHNR and CDR2 is FQNEAQ in the germline V gene (reference sequence). The V end lost 5 bases, the J end lost 1 base, and 8 bases lay between the germline ends.

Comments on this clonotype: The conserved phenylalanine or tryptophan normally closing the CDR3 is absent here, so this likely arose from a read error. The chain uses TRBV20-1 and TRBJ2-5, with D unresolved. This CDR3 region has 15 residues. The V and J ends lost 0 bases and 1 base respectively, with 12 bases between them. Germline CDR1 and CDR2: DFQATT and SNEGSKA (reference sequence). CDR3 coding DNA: TGCAGTGCTAGAGATTTGCGGCAGGCCCAAGAGACCCAGTACCTC. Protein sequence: CSARDLRQAQETQYL.

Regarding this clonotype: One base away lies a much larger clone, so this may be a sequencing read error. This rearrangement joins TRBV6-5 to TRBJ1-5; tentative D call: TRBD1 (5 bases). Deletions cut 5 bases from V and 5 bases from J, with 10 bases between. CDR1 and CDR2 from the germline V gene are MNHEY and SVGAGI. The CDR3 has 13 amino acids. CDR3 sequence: CASSGWGDQPQHF. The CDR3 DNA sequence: TGTGCCAGCAGTGGGTGGGGCGATCAGCCCCAGCATTTT.

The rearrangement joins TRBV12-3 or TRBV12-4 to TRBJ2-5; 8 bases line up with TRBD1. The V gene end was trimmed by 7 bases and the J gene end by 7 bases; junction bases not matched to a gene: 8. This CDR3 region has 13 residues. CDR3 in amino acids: CASTTTGVGTQYF. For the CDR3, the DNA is TGTGCCAGCACGACGACAGGGGTCGGGACCCAGTACTTC.

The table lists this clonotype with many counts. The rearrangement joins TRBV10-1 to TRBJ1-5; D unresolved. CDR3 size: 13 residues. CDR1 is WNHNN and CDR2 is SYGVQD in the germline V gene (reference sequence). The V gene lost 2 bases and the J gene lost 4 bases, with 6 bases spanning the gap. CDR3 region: CASSENLNQPQHF. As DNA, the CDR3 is TGCGCCAGCAGTGAGAACCTAAATCAGCCCCAGCATTTT.

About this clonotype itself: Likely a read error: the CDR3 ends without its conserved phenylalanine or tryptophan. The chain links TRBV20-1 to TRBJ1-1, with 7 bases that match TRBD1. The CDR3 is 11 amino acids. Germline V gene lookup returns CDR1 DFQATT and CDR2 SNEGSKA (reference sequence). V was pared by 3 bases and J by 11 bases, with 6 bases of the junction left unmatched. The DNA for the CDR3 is TGCAGTGCTAGGCCGGGACAGAGGGCTTTCTCT. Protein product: CSARPGQRAFS.

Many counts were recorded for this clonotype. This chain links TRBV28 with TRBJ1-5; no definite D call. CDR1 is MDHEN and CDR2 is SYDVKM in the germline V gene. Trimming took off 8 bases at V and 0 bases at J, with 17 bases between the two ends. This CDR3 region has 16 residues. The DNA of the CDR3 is TGTGCCAGCGTCCGTACCCAAGGACGTAGCAATCAGCCCCAGCATTTT. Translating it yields CASVRTQGRSNQPQHF.

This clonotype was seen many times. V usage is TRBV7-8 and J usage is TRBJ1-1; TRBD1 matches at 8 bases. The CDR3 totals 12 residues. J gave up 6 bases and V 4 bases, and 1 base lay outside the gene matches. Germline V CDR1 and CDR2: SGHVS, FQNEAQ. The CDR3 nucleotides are TGTGCCAGCAGCTGGGGACAGGCTGAAGCTTTCTTT. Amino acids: CASSWGQAEAFF. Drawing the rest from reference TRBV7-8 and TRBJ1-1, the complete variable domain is GAGVSQSPRYKVAKRGQDVALRCDPISGHVSLFWYQQALGQGPEFLTYFQNEAQLDKSGLPSDRFFAERPEGSVSTLKIQRTQQEDSAVYLCASSWGQAEAFFGQGTRLTVV.

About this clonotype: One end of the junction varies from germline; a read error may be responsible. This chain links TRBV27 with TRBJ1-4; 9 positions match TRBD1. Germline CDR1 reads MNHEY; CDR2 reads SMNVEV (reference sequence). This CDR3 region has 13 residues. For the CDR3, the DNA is TGTGCCAGCAGGGACAGGGGAAGTGAAAAACCGTTTTTT. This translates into CASRDRGSEKPFF.

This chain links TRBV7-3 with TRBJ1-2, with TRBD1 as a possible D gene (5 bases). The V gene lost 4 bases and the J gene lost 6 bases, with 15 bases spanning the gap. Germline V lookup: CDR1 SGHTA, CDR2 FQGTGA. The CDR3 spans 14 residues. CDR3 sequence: CASSSGTGGDGYTF. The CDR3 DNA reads TGTGCCAGCAGCTCAGGGACCGGCGGGGATGGCTACACCTTC.

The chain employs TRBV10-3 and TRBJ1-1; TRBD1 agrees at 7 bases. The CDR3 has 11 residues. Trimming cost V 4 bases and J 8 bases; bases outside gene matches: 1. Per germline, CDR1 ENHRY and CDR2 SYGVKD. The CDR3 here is CAISGQGEAFF. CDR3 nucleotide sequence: TGTGCCATCAGTGGACAGGGCGAAGCTTTCTTT.

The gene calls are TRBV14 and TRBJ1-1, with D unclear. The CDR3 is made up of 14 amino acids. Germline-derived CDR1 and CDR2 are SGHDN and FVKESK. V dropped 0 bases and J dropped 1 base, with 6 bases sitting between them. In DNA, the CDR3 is TGTGCCAGCAGCCAAGAATGGGGGAACACTGAAGCTTTCTTT. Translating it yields CASSQEWGNTEAFF.

This CDR3 is CAITAGGPTDTQYF. DNA of the CDR3: TGTGCCATCACGGCGGGGGGCCCCACAGATACGCAGTATTTT. The chain uses TRBV10-3 and TRBJ2-3; 8 positions agree with TRBD2. CDR1 is ENHRY, CDR2 SYGVKD, per germline. This CDR3 has 14 amino acids. V shed 7 bases and J 2 bases; nucleotides not matched to a gene: 5.

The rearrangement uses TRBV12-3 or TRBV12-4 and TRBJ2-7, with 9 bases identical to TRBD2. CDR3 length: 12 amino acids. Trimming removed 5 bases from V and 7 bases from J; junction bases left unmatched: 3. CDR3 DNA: TGTGCCAGCAGTGAGACTAGCGGTGAGCAGTACTTC. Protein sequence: CASSETSGEQYF.

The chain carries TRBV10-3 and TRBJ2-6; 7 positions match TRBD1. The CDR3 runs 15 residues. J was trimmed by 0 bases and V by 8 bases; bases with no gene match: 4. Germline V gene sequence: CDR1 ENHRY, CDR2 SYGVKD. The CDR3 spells CAIGTANSGANVLTF. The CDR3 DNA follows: TGTGCCATCGGGACAGCGAACTCTGGGGCCAACGTCCTGACTTTC.

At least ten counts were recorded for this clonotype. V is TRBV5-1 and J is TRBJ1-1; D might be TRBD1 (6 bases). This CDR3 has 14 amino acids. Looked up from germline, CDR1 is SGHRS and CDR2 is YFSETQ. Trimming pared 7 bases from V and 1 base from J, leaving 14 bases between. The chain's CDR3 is CASSKSQGNTEAFF. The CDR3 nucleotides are TGCGCCAGCTCCAAATCACAGGGGAACACTGAAGCTTTCTTT.

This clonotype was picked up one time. DNA of the CDR3: TGCAGTGCTAGAGTCTTGGCTAGCGGGGGGTACAATGAGCAGTTCTTC. Translation gives CSARVLASGGYNEQFF. The rearrangement joins TRBV20-1 to TRBJ2-1, with 11 bases fitting TRBD2. CDR3 size: 16 residues. With 1 base clipped from V and 4 bases from J, the junction kept 6 bases outside the gene matches. Germline CDR1 reads DFQATT; CDR2 reads SNEGSKA (reference sequence).

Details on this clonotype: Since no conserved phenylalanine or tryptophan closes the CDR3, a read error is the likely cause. The CDR3 DNA follows: TGTGCCAGCAGCTTGCCCCCTAGCGGGGAGTACAATGAGCAGTTCCTC. This encodes CASSLPPSGEYNEQFL. The chain is built from TRBV5-4 and TRBJ2-1; 9 bases map to TRBD2. Germline CDR1 SGHNT, CDR2 YYREEE (reference sequence). The CDR3 spans 16 residues. Trimming at V came to 1 base and at J to 4 bases, leaving 6 bases not matched to a gene.

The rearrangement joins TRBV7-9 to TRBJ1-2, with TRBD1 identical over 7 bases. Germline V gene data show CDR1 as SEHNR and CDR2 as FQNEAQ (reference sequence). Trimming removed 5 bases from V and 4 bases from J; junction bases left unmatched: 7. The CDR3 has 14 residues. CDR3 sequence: CASSTGALGYGYTF. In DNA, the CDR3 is TGTGCCAGCAGCACAGGGGCGCTCGGCTATGGCTACACCTTC.

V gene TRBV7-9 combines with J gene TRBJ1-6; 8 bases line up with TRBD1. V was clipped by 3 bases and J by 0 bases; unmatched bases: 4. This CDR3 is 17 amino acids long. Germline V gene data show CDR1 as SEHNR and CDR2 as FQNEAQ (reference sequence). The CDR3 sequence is CASSFGQGSSYNSPLHF. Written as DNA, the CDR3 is TGTGCCAGCAGCTTCGGACAGGGCAGCTCCTATAATTCACCCCTCCACTTT.

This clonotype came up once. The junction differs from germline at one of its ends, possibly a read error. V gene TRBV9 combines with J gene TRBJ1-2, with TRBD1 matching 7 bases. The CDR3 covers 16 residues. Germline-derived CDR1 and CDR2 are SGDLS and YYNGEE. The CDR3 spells CASSESTGQNVGGYTF. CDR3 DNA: TGCGCCAGCAGTGAGTCGACAGGGCAAAACGTCGGTGGCTACACCTTC.